The subject of this entry is one TCR beta chain. The entry originates in a study of blood T cell repertoires in COVID-19. Study-level information: COVID-19 samples, acute and convalescent, were from the United States, Italy and Spain. T cells, B-cell-depleted T cells, or PBMCs supplied cDNA or gDNA.

In the source study's methods: Amplification from reference gene primers served as the basis for estimated nucleated cell counts. Using immunoSEQ multiplex PCR, the repertoire was profiled, and TCRdb retains in-frame clones only, with some absent. Clonal size and the V and J genes are those of that table, whereas D and trimming came from the DNA. This sample carries nearly 40,000 clones, around 80% of them seen once, and the ten largest clones take 38%. Trimming cost V 4 bases and J 1 base, with 10 bases left between them. The CDR3 is 14 residues long. The germline V gene has CDR1 MNHEY and CDR2 SVGEGT.

The chain joins TRBV6-2 or TRBV6-3 to TRBJ1-1, with D perhaps matching TRBD1 (5 bases). The receptor comes from a man aged 80 or over with active or convalescent COVID-19. The specimen was peripheral blood. CDR3 DNA sequence: TGTGCCAGCAGTTCCAGGGTAGGGAACACTGAAGCTTTCTTT. Translated: CASSSRVGNTEAFF.